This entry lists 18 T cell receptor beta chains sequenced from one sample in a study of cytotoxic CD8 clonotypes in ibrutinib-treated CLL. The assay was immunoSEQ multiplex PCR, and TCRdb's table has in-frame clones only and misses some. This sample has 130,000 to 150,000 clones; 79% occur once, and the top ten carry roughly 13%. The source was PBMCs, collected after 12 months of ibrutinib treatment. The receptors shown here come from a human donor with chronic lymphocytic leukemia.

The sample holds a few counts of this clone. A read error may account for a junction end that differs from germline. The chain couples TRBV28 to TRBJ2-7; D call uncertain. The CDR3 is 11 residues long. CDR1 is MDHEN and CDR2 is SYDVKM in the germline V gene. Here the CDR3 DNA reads TGTGCCAGCATGGACGCTCGCCACCTATCCTTC. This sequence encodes CASMDARHLSF. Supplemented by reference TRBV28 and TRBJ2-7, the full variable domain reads DVKVTQSSRYLVKRTGEKVFLECVQDMDHENMFWYRQDPGLGLRLIYFSYDVKMKEKGDIPEGYSVSREKKERFSLILESASTNQTSMYLCASMDARHLSFGPGTRLTVT.

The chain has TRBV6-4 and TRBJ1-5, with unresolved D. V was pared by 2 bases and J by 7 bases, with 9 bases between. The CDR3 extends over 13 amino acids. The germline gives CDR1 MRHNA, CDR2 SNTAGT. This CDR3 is CASSDRVGQPQHF. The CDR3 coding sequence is TGTGCCAGCAGTGACAGGGTTGGCCAGCCCCAGCATTTT.

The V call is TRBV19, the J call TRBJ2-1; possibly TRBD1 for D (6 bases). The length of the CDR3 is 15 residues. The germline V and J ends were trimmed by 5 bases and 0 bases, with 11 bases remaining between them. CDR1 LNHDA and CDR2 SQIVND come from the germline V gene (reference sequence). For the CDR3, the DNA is TGTGCCAGTAGTCAGGGGCCGGGCTCCTACAATGAGCAGTTCTTC. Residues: CASSQGPGSYNEQFF. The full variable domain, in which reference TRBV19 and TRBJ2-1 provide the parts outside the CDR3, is DGGITQSPKYLFRKEGQNVTLSCEQNLNHDAMYWYRQDPGQGLRLIYYSQIVNDFQKGDIAEGYSVSREKKESFPLTVTSAQKNPTAFYLCASSQGPGSYNEQFFGPGTRLTVL.

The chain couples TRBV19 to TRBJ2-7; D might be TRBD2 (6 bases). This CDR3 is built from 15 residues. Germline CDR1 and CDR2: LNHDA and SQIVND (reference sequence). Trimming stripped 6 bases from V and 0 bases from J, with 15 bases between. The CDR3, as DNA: TGTGCCAGTAGACAGTCGGAGGGGACCTCCTACGAGCAGTACTTC. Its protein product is CASRQSEGTSYEQYF.

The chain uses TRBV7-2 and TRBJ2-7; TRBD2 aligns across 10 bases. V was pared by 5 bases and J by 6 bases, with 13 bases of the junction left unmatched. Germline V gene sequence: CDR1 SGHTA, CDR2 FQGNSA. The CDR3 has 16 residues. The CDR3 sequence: CASSAARASGRGEQYF. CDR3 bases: TGTGCCAGCAGCGCAGCCCGGGCTAGCGGGAGAGGCGAGCAGTACTTC.

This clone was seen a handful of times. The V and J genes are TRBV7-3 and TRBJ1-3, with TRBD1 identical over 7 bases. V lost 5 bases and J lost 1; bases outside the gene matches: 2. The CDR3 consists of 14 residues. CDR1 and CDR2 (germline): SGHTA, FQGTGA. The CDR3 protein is CASSVQGSGNTIYF. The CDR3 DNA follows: TGTGCCAGCAGCGTACAGGGGTCTGGAAACACCATATATTTT.

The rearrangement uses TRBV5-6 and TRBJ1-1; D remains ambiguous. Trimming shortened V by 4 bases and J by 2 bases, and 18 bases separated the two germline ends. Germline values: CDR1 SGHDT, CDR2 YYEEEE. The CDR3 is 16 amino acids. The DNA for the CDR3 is TGTGCCAGCAGCCTAAGGGTTGGCGGGTACAACACTGAAGCTTTCTTT. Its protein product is CASSLRVGGYNTEAFF.

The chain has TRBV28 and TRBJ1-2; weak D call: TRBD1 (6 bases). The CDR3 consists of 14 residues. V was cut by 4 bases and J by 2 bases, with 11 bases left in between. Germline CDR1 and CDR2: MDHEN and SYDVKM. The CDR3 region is CASSSPDRNYGYTF. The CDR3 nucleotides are TGTGCCAGCAGTTCCCCGGACAGAAACTATGGCTACACCTTC.

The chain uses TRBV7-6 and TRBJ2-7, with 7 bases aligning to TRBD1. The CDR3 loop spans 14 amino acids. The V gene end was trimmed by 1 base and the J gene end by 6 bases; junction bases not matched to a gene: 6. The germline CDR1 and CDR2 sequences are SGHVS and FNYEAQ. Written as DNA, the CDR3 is TGTGCCAGCAGCTTAGGTACAGGGGCCATCGAGCAGTACTTC. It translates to CASSLGTGAIEQYF.

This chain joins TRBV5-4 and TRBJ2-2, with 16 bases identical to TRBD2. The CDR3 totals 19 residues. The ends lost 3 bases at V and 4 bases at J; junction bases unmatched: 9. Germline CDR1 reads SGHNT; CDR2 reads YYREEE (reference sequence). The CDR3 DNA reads TGTGCCAGCAGCTCCCCGGGACTAGCGGGAGGGCGAAGCACCGGGGAGCTGTTTTTT. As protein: CASSSPGLAGGRSTGELFF.

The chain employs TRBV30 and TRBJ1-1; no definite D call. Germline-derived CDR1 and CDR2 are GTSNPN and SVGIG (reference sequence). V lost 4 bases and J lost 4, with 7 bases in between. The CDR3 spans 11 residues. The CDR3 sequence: CAWILGTEAFF. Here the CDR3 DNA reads TGTGCCTGGATTCTAGGCACTGAAGCTTTCTTT.

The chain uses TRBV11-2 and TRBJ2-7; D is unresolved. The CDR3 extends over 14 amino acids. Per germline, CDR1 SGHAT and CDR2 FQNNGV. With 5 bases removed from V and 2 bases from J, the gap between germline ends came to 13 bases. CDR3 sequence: CASSLSLGTYEQYF. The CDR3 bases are TGTGCCAGCAGCCTAAGCCTAGGTACCTACGAGCAGTACTTC.

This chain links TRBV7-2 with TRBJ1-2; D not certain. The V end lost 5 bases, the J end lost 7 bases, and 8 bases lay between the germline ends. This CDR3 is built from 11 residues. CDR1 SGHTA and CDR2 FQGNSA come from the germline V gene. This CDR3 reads CASSTSSGYTF. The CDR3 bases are TGTGCCAGCAGCACGAGCAGTGGCTACACCTTC.

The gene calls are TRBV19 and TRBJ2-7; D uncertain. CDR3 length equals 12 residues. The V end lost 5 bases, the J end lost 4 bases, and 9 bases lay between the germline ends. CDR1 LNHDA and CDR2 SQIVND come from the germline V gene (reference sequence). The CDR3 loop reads CASSPGHYEQYF. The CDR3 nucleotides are TGTGCCAGTAGTCCGGGCCATTACGAGCAGTACTTC.

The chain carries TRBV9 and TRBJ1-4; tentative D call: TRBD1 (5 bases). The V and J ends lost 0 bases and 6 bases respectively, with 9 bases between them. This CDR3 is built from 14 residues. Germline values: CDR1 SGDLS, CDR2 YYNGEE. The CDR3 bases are TGTGCCAGCAGCGTAGGGGGGATGGATGAAAAACTGTTTTTT. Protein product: CASSVGGMDEKLFF.

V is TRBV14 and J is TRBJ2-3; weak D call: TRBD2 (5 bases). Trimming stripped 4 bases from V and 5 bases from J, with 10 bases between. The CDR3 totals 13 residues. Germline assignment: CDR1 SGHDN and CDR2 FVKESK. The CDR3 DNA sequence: TGTGCCAGCAGCCTCACTAGGAAAGATACGCAGTATTTT. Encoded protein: CASSLTRKDTQYF.

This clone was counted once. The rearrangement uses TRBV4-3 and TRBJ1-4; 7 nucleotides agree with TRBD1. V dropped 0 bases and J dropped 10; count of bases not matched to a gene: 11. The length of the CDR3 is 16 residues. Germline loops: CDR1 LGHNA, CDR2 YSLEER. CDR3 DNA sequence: TGCGCCAGCAGCCAAGAAGTCGGGGCAGGGGGAGGAAAACTGTTTTTT. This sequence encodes CASSQEVGAGGGKLFF.

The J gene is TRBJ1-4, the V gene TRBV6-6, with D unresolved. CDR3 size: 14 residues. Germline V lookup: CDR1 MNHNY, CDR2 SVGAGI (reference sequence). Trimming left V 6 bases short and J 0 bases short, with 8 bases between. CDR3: CASSLHSTNEKLFF. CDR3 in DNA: TGTGCCAGCAGCCTCCACTCAACTAATGAAAAACTGTTTTTT.